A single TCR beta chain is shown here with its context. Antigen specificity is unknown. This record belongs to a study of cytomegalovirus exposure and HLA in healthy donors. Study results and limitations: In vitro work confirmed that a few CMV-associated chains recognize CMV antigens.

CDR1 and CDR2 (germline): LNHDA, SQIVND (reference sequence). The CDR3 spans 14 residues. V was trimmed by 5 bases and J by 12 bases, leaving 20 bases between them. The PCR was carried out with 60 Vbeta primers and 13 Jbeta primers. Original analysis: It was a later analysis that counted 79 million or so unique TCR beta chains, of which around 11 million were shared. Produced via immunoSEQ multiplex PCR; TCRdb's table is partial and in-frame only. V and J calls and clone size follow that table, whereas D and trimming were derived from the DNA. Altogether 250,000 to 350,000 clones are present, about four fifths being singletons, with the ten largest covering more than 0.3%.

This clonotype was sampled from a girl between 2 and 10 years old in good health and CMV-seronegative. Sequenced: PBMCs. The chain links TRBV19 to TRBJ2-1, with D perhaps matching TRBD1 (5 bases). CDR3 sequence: CASSPTTGPWGQFF. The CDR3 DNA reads TGTGCCAGTAGTCCCACTACAGGACCCTGGGGGCAGTTCTTC.